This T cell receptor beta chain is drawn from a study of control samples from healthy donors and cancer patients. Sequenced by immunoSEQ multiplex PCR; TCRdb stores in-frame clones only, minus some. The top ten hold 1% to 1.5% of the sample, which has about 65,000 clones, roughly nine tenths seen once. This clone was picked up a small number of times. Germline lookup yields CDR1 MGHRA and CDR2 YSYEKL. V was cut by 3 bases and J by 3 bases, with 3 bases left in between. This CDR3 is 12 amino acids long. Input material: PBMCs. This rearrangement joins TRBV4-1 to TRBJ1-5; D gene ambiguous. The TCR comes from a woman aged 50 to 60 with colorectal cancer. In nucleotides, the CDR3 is TGCGCCAGCAGCCAGGCCAATCAGCCCCAGCATTTT. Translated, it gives CASSQANQPQHF.